These 22 T cell receptor beta chains were sequenced from one sample in a study of CD8+ T cells in alopecia areata. Following RNA extraction, reverse transcription yielded cDNA that acted as the sequencing template. TCRdb's table, derived via immunoSEQ multiplex PCR, lists solely in-frame clones and lacks some. The sample contains 90,000 to 120,000 clones, 84% of which appear only once. This sample's treatment: oral pan-JAK inhibitor, 5-10 mg twice daily. The sample in question was CD8+ T cells sorted from blood, obtained at week 24, from a patient treated with tofacitinib. The receptors come from a human donor with alopecia areata.

This chain links TRBV12-5 with TRBJ1-2, with D hard to call. The V gene's germline CDR1 is LGHNT and CDR2 FRNRAP. The V and J ends lost 2 bases and 0 bases respectively, with 19 bases between them. CDR3 length equals 18 residues. CDR3 DNA: TGTGCTAGTGGTTTGCAACCCGGAACGACTAGCACTAACTATGGCTACACCTTC. Its protein product is CASGLQPGTTSTNYGYTF.

The rearrangement links TRBV14 to TRBJ2-1; D perhaps matches TRBD2 (7 bases). Looked up from germline, CDR1 is SGHDN and CDR2 is FVKESK. This CDR3 contains 14 residues. The V gene lost 7 bases and the J gene lost 4 bases, with 14 bases spanning the gap. The CDR3 coding sequence is TGTGCCAGCAAAGGGCGGGGGCGATACAATGAGCAGTTCTTC. This gives the protein CASKGRGRYNEQFF. The whole variable domain, filled in from reference TRBV14 and TRBJ2-1, reads EAGVTQFPSHSVIEKGQTVTLRCDPISGHDNLYWYRRVMGKEIKFLLHFVKESKQDESGMPNNRFLAERTGGTYSTLKVQPAELEDSGVYFCASKGRGRYNEQFFGPGTRLTVL.

This sequence joins TRBV19 and TRBJ2-1; a possible D gene is TRBD1 (6 bases). Germline CDR1 LNHDA, CDR2 SQIVND (reference sequence). This CDR3 comprises 13 residues. The V and J ends lost 1 base and 8 bases respectively, with 9 bases between them. CDR3 nucleotides: TGTGCCAGTAGTATAGGATACAGGGATGAGCAGTTCTTC. It is translated as CASSIGYRDEQFF.

The rearrangement joins TRBV9 to TRBJ2-7, with D unresolved. CDR1 and CDR2 from the germline V gene are SGDLS and YYNGEE. CDR3 length: 14 amino acids. V shed 4 bases and J shed 2 bases, with 13 bases lying between them. CDR3 sequence: CASSPRLFPYEQYF. DNA of the CDR3: TGTGCCAGCAGCCCAAGGCTATTTCCCTACGAGCAGTACTTC.

J is TRBJ2-5 and V is TRBV29-1, with a possible D match to TRBD2 (6 bases). Germline CDR1 is SQVTM and CDR2 is ANQGSEA. The CDR3 consists of 14 residues. Trimming removed 4 bases from V and 2 bases from J, with 14 bases in between. The DNA of the CDR3 is TGCAGCGTTGTCGTAGTGGCGGGGCAAGAGACCCAGTACTTC. It specifies CSVVVVAGQETQYF.

The J gene is TRBJ2-3, the V gene TRBV7-2; the match to TRBD2 covers 8 bases. The V gene end was trimmed by 5 bases and the J gene end by 4 bases; junction bases not matched to a gene: 8. The V gene's germline CDR1 is SGHTA and CDR2 FQGNSA. This CDR3 contains 15 residues. CDR3 coding DNA: TGTGCCAGCAGCCTCAGCGGGGGCGGGGCAGATACGCAGTATTTT. Its translation: CASSLSGGGADTQYF.

This chain joins TRBV7-9 and TRBJ1-5; no reliable D call. Trimming took 4 bases from V and 2 from J, leaving 12 bases between them. This CDR3 is 15 amino acids long. Germline CDR1 and CDR2: SEHNR and FQNEAQ (reference sequence). The CDR3 is CASSSIGDGNQPQHF. The CDR3 DNA sequence: TGTGCCAGCAGCTCAATAGGTGATGGCAATCAGCCCCAGCATTTT.

The chain couples TRBV7-9 to TRBJ1-2; D remains unclear. This CDR3 comprises 13 residues. Germline CDR1 and CDR2: SEHNR and FQNEAQ (reference sequence). V shed 2 bases and J shed 8 bases, with 12 bases lying between them. CDR3 protein: CASSLTNKDGYTF. For the CDR3, the DNA is TGTGCCAGCAGCTTAACAAACAAAGACGGCTACACCTTC. The full variable domain, with the rest looked up from reference TRBV7-9 and TRBJ1-2, is DTGVSQNPRHKITKRGQNVTFRCDPISEHNRLYWYRQTLGQGPEFLTYFQNEAQLEKSRLLSDRFSAERPKGSFSTLEIQRTEQGDSAMYLCASSLTNKDGYTFGSGTRLTVV.

This chain uses TRBV7-9 with TRBJ2-5; 8 bases agree with TRBD2. The CDR3 contains 14 residues. Germline trimming cut 1 base from V and 8 bases from J; bases unmatched to any gene: 6. Germline V gives CDR1 SEHNR, CDR2 FQNEAQ (reference sequence). CDR3 loop: CASSLGSGVGTQYF. CDR3 nucleotide sequence: TGTGCCAGCAGCTTAGGTAGCGGGGTAGGAACCCAGTACTTC. Full variable domain (remainder filled in from reference TRBV7-9 and TRBJ2-5): DTGVSQNPRHKITKRGQNVTFRCDPISEHNRLYWYRQTLGQGPEFLTYFQNEAQLEKSRLLSDRFSAERPKGSFSTLEIQRTEQGDSAMYLCASSLGSGVGTQYFGPGTRLLVL.

The chain recombines TRBV19 with TRBJ1-1, with no clear D. The CDR3 consists of 12 residues. V lost 4 bases and J lost 5, with 8 bases in between. The germline CDR1 and CDR2 sequences are LNHDA and SQIVND (reference sequence). CDR3 sequence (DNA): TGTGCCAGTAGTAGTCCGAGGACTGAAGCTTTCTTT. Translated, it gives CASSSPRTEAFF.

This clone showed up just once. In nucleotides, the CDR3 is TGTGCTAGTTCCGACAGGGGATCTGAAGCTTTCTTT. It encodes CASSDRGSEAFF. The chain joins TRBV12-5 to TRBJ1-1, with 8 bases aligning to TRBD1. The J segment lost 6 bases and the V segment lost 8 bases, leaving 5 bases of the junction unmatched. Germline CDR1 and CDR2: LGHNT and FRNRAP. CDR3 length: 12 residues.

This chain connects TRBV2 to TRBJ2-7; 9 bases map to TRBD1. There are 14 residues in the CDR3. Per germline, CDR1 SNHLY and CDR2 FYNNEI. The ends lost 1 base at V and 5 bases at J; junction bases unmatched: 3. The DNA for the CDR3 is TGTGCCAGCAGTGAAGAGGGACAGGGAGACGAGCAGTACTTC. This gives the protein CASSEEGQGDEQYF.

The chain is built from TRBV6-5 and TRBJ2-7; 8 bases match TRBD1. The CDR3 sequence is 14 residues long. Germline loops: CDR1 MNHEY, CDR2 SVGAGI. After removal of 4 bases from V and 5 bases from J, the junction contained 7 bases not matched to a gene. The CDR3 DNA is TGTGCCAGCAGTTTGTGGACAGGGTTCAACGAGCAGTACTTC. This codes for CASSLWTGFNEQYF.

The chain couples TRBV6-5 to TRBJ1-2, with 8 bases identical to TRBD1. This CDR3 spans 14 amino acids. Germline V gene lookup returns CDR1 MNHEY and CDR2 SVGAGI. V shed 4 bases, J shed 7 bases, and the junction held 8 bases outside the gene matches. Here the CDR3 DNA reads TGTGCCAGCAGTTCCTCCAGGGGGCTAGGTGGCTACACCTTC. It codes for CASSSSRGLGGYTF.

The chain is built from TRBV7-2 and TRBJ2-1, with TRBD2 identical over 9 bases. The ends lost 3 bases at V and 7 bases at J; junction bases unmatched: 7. The CDR3 has 15 amino acids. From germline, CDR1 is SGHTA and CDR2 FQGNSA. The CDR3 protein is CASSFPGLAANEQFF. CDR3 sequence (DNA): TGTGCCAGCAGCTTCCCGGGACTAGCAGCGAATGAGCAGTTCTTC.

The chain carries TRBV4-1 and TRBJ2-1, with D hard to call. The ends were cut back, 3 bases at V and 6 bases at J, with 9 bases in the middle. Germline V gene lookup returns CDR1 MGHRA and CDR2 YSYEKL. The CDR3 is 13 amino acids. This CDR3 is CASSHVLGNEQFF. CDR3 bases: TGCGCCAGCAGCCATGTACTGGGCAATGAGCAGTTCTTC.

Only one count was recorded for this clone. The chain joins TRBV7-8 to TRBJ2-7; D unclear. The ends were cut back, 3 bases at V and 0 bases at J, with 0 bases in the middle. Germline CDR1 and CDR2: SGHVS and FQNEAQ. The CDR3 runs 11 residues. Written as DNA, the CDR3 is TGTGCCAGCAGCTTCTCCTACGAGCAGTACTTC. It specifies CASSFSYEQYF.

The chain joins TRBV27 to TRBJ2-3, with D perhaps matching TRBD2 (5 bases). The germline V and J ends were trimmed by 4 bases and 6 bases, with 14 bases remaining between them. Germline CDR1 reads MNHEY; CDR2 reads SMNVEV (reference sequence). This CDR3 region has 14 residues. CDR3 loop: CASSYLGESDTQYF. The CDR3 nucleotides are TGTGCCAGCAGTTATCTCGGGGAATCGGATACGCAGTATTTT.

The CDR3 sequence is CATRAGDVRNEQYF. CDR3 DNA sequence: TGTGCCACCCGGGCAGGGGACGTCCGAAACGAGCAGTACTTC. The chain carries TRBV15 and TRBJ2-7; the D gene is possibly TRBD1 (6 bases). CDR1 is LNHNV and CDR2 is YYDKDF in the germline V gene (reference sequence). CDR3 size: 14 residues. Trimming removed 8 bases from V and 5 bases from J, with 19 bases in between.

The chain couples TRBV9 to TRBJ1-1, with D perhaps matching TRBD1 (5 bases). CDR1 and CDR2 from the germline V gene are SGDLS and YYNGEE. The CDR3 contains 13 residues. Trimming shortened V by 2 bases and J by 1 base, and 6 bases separated the two germline ends. The chain's CDR3 is CASSVTENTEAFF. Here the CDR3 DNA reads TGTGCCAGCAGCGTGACAGAGAACACTGAAGCTTTCTTT.

This rearrangement joins TRBV6-1 to TRBJ2-1; the D gene is possibly TRBD2 (7 bases). The germline V gene has CDR1 MNHNS and CDR2 SASEGT. V dropped 4 bases and J dropped 4 bases, with 17 bases sitting between them. The length of the CDR3 is 16 residues. The CDR3 sequence: CASSAVGGGLYNEQFF. In DNA, the CDR3 is TGTGCCAGCAGTGCGGTAGGGGGGGGGCTTTACAATGAGCAGTTCTTC.

The chain is built from TRBV25-1 and TRBJ2-5, with 7 bases aligning to TRBD2. This CDR3 has 14 residues. V was clipped by 4 bases and J by 0 bases; unmatched bases: 2. Germline V lookup: CDR1 MGHDK, CDR2 SYGVNS. The CDR3 region has the DNA TGTGCCAGCAGTGGCCTAGCGGACCAAGAGACCCAGTACTTC. It codes for CASSGLADQETQYF.